The 20 T cell receptor beta chains listed next were all sequenced from one sample in a study of human T cells and chemical hapten exposure. Unfractionated whole blood yielded total RNA. Each CDR3 protein gets one entry after TCRdb re-called the 5' RACE reads with MiXCR. This sample yields tens of thousands of distinct CDR3 sequences, of which less than 9.5% are seen a single time; 2% to 2.5% belongs to the top ten. The receptor source for this set is a male donor in good health.

In its sample, this clonotype was seen many times. V and J are TRBV10-3 and TRBJ2-5; 10 bases align to TRBD2. The CDR3 consists of 18 residues. V dropped 2 bases and J dropped 2; count of bases not matched to a gene: 11. Germline CDR1 ENHRY, CDR2 SYGVKD. CDR3 DNA sequence: TGTGCCATCAGTGAGAGCCAGCGGGAGGGGAGCGGGCAAGAGACCCAGTACTTC. Encoded protein: CAISESQREGSGQETQYF.

This clonotype was counted many times. V and J are TRBV12-5 and TRBJ1-1, with 9 bases lining up with TRBD1. V lost 8 bases, J lost 0 bases, and 4 bases stayed unmatched. The CDR3 has 14 residues. The germline V gene has CDR1 LGHNT and CDR2 FRNRAP. Written as DNA, the CDR3 is TGTGCTAGTTCGGGACAGGGATTGAACACTGAAGCTTTCTTT. It codes for CASSGQGLNTEAFF.

The chain uses TRBV12-3 or TRBV12-4 and TRBJ2-1; D gene unclear. Trimming pared 0 bases from V and 8 bases from J, leaving 8 bases between. The CDR3 totals 13 residues. CDR3: CASSLAAGHEQFF. CDR3 nucleotide sequence: TGTGCCAGCAGTTTAGCGGCTGGGCATGAGCAGTTCTTC.

J is TRBJ2-3 and V is TRBV10-3; D uncertain. The CDR3 length is 14 residues. Germline values: CDR1 ENHRY, CDR2 SYGVKD. The V end was cut by 10 bases, the J end by 0 bases, with 14 bases between. This CDR3 reads CATHRGHSTDTQYF. The CDR3 DNA follows: TGTGCCACTCACCGAGGCCATAGCACAGATACGCAGTATTTT.

This clonotype was seen ten or more times. The chain employs TRBV5-6 and TRBJ1-5, with a tentative D call TRBD1 (6 bases). Deletions cut 1 base from V and 5 bases from J, with 16 bases between. The length of the CDR3 is 16 residues. Looked up from germline, CDR1 is SGHDT and CDR2 is YYEEEE. The CDR3 is CASSLNSWGQDQPQHF. CDR3 sequence (DNA): TGTGCCAGCAGCTTGAACTCATGGGGGCAGGATCAGCCCCAGCATTTT.

This clonotype has just a few counts. This chain links TRBV11-2 with TRBJ2-3, with D possibly being TRBD2 (6 bases). Germline loops: CDR1 SGHAT, CDR2 FQNNGV. Trimming left V 7 bases short and J 0 bases short, with 14 bases between. The CDR3 is 15 residues long. CDR3 in amino acids: CASTLRSGSTDTQYF. Here the CDR3 DNA reads TGTGCCAGCACCCTAAGGAGCGGGAGCACAGATACGCAGTATTTT.

This clonotype has a count of ten or more. The J gene is TRBJ1-2, the V gene TRBV18, with D unresolved. CDR3 size: 12 residues. The V gene lost 3 bases and the J gene lost 8 bases, with 10 bases spanning the gap. Germline V gene sequence: CDR1 KGHSH, CDR2 LQKENI. CDR3 amino acids: CASSPNSGGYTF. CDR3 nucleotide sequence: TGTGCCAGCTCACCGAATTCAGGAGGCTACACCTTC.

With regard to this clonotype: One end of the junction is discordant with germline, which a read error may explain. The chain carries TRBV5-5 and TRBJ1-2; 8 bases fit TRBD1. Germline loops: CDR1 SGHKS, CDR2 YYEKEE (reference sequence). There are 14 residues in the CDR3. In nucleotides, the CDR3 is TGTGCCAGCAGCCCGGACAGGGAGGGCTATGGCGACACCTTC. This codes for CASSPDREGYGDTF.

V is TRBV15 and J is TRBJ1-3; 7 bases match TRBD1. Germline loops: CDR1 LNHNV, CDR2 YYDKDF (reference sequence). The CDR3 is 21 amino acids. V dropped 0 bases and J dropped 0; count of bases not matched to a gene: 17. CDR3: CATSRDKGQRISPSSGNTIYF. The CDR3 region has the DNA TGTGCCACCAGCAGAGATAAGGGACAGAGAATTAGTCCCAGCTCTGGAAACACCATATATTTT.

This clonotype was detected many times. This chain uses TRBV6-2 or TRBV6-3 with TRBJ2-3, with D perhaps TRBD1 or TRBD2 (5 bases each). Trimming cost V 6 bases and J 3 bases, with 16 bases left between them. The germline gives CDR1 MNHEY, CDR2 SVGEGT. The CDR3 has 15 amino acids. The CDR3 coding sequence is TGTGCCAGCAGAGACCGGGACCAGACGACAGATACGCAGTATTTT. Translating gives CASRDRDQTTDTQYF.

This clonotype has only a few counts. This rearrangement joins TRBV30 to TRBJ1-2; the D is unclear. Germline CDR1 and CDR2: GTSNPN and SVGIG (reference sequence). The CDR3 consists of 14 residues. V lost 0 bases and J 2 bases, leaving 10 bases between the germline ends. The CDR3 loop is CAWSVPGRNYGYTF. The DNA for the CDR3 is TGTGCCTGGAGTGTGCCAGGTAGAAACTATGGCTACACCTTC.

This clonotype was counted only a few times. V usage is TRBV13 and J usage is TRBJ2-3; 7 bases map to TRBD2. The CDR3 has 14 residues. V lost 4 bases, J lost 4 bases, and 5 bases stayed unmatched. Germline V gives CDR1 PRHDT, CDR2 FYEKMQ (reference sequence). CDR3 residues: CASSSRTSADTQYF. CDR3 bases: TGTGCCAGCAGCTCCAGGACTAGTGCAGATACGCAGTATTTT.

This clonotype was seen at least ten times. The genes are TRBV27 and TRBJ1-5; unclear D gene. In germline, CDR1 is MNHEY, CDR2 SMNVEV (reference sequence). Between the trimmed V and J ends, which lost 3 bases and 0 bases, there was a span of 9 bases. The length of the CDR3 is 15 residues. Here the CDR3 DNA reads TGTGCCAGCAGTTTTTCCGGTCTTAGCAATCAGCCCCAGCATTTT. It codes for CASSFSGLSNQPQHF.

The rearrangement links TRBV7-9 to TRBJ2-7; no clear D. Germline CDR1 SEHNR, CDR2 FQNEAQ (reference sequence). The CDR3 loop spans 14 amino acids. Trimming took 6 bases from V and 0 from J, leaving 12 bases between them. CDR3 in DNA: TGTGCCAGCAGGGGCATCGACAACTCCTACGAGCAGTACTTC. Encoded protein: CASRGIDNSYEQYF.

This clonotype has ten or more counts. V is TRBV3-1 and J is TRBJ2-7; the match to TRBD1 covers 7 bases. Germline trimming cut 1 base from V and 3 bases from J; bases unmatched to any gene: 6. Looked up from germline, CDR1 is LGHDT and CDR2 is YNNKEL (reference sequence). The CDR3 spans 15 residues. CDR3 DNA sequence: TGTGCCAGCAGCCAAGGAGGGGGCGCGGGCTACGAGCAGTACTTC. This translates into CASSQGGGAGYEQYF.

This clonotype was observed a few times. The gene calls are TRBV30 and TRBJ2-3, with 10 bases lining up with TRBD1. The V segment lost 7 bases and the J segment 3 bases; nucleotides outside the gene matches: 10. In germline, CDR1 is GTSNPN, CDR2 SVGIG (reference sequence). The CDR3 consists of 15 residues. The CDR3 nucleotides read TGTGCCTCTAAGAGGGACAGGGGTTGGACAGATACGCAGTATTTT. Translation gives CASKRDRGWTDTQYF.

This clonotype occurred a few times. The rearrangement joins TRBV12-3 or TRBV12-4 to TRBJ1-4; D unclear. CDR3 size: 15 residues. Trimming stripped 5 bases from V and 1 base from J, with 11 bases between. The CDR3 region is CASSQAGLTNEKLFF. The CDR3, as DNA: TGTGCCAGCAGTCAAGCTGGACTAACTAATGAAAAACTGTTTTTT.

This rearrangement joins TRBV3-1 to TRBJ2-3; D may be TRBD2 (6 bases). The CDR3 has 15 amino acids. V was clipped by 5 bases and J by 0 bases, with 12 bases between them. Germline CDR1 LGHDT, CDR2 YNNKEL (reference sequence). CDR3 region: CASSSGSGSTDTQYF. CDR3 nucleotide sequence: TGTGCCAGCAGCTCCGGCAGCGGGAGCACAGATACGCAGTATTTT.

This clonotype occurred many times. The chain carries TRBV20-1 and TRBJ2-7; 8 nucleotides align to TRBD2. Unmatched junction bases numbered 14, after V lost 1 base and J lost 0 bases. Germline CDR1 DFQATT, CDR2 SNEGSKA (reference sequence). The CDR3 covers 18 residues. In nucleotides, the CDR3 is TGCAGTGCTAGAGGAGGCAAGGCGGGGGGTTTTAGCTCCTACGAGCAGTACTTC. Its protein is CSARGGKAGGFSSYEQYF.

This clonotype was recorded many times. The chain uses TRBV6-2 or TRBV6-3 and TRBJ1-5, with 8 bases aligning to TRBD1. The CDR3 runs to 17 residues. Unmatched junction bases numbered 12, after V lost 2 bases and J lost 6 bases. CDR1 is MNHEY, CDR2 SVGEGT, per germline. The CDR3 loop reads CASSYTHTGGSIQPQHF. CDR3 bases: TGTGCCAGCAGTTACACCCATACAGGGGGGTCAATTCAGCCCCAGCATTTT.